This TCR beta chain was retrieved from a study of blood T cells in healthy people across ages. This clonotype appeared many times. Its matching antigen is unknown. Study-level points and caveats: Strong correlation was found linking TCR beta diversity to naive T cell percentage. Total diversity from one million sequenced T cells was likely underestimated.

Staff drew around 10 milliliters of peripheral blood from each donor. Combining a sample-barcoded 5' primer with a J-beta primer mix, a second PCR ran for roughly 6 to 12 cycles. A template-switch adaptor that had 12 random nucleotides put a tag on each cDNA molecule. TCRdb redid the calling of the 5' RACE reads with MiXCR, one entry per CDR3 protein. The table has roughly 700,000 distinct CDR3 sequences, 32% seen once. Input material: blood. This receptor was taken from a woman older than 75 in good health.

The CDR3, as DNA: TGCGCCAGCGGGACTAGCGGGGCTGGTAGGAAGACCCAGTACTTC. This gives the protein CASGTSGAGRKTQYF. This chain links TRBV5-1 with TRBJ2-5; 13 bases map to TRBD2. This CDR3 has 15 residues. V shed 7 bases, J shed 6 bases, and the junction held 9 bases outside the gene matches. CDR1 and CDR2 (germline): SGHRS, YFSETQ.